The clone carrying this T cell receptor (beta chain) has a count of ten or more. The data are from a study of T cells in Graves' hyperthyroidism and ophthalmopathy. Authors of the study amplified TCR beta CDR3 regions from RNA transcripts. The HTBI primer set was used in a first-round RT-PCR of the TCR CDR3. From the multiplex PCR reads, TCRdb called clonotypes with MiXCR, one entry per CDR3 protein. The repertoire holds approximately 400,000 distinct CDR3 sequences, about a fifth seen once, with 35% to 50% in the top ten. The CDR3 is 13 amino acids. From germline, CDR1 is SGHRS and CDR2 YFSETQ. The V and J ends lost 2 bases and 4 bases, in that order; junction bases with no gene match: 2.

The TCR originated in a man younger than 30 with Graves' ophthalmopathy. This chain uses TRBV5-1 with TRBJ1-2; TRBD1 aligns across 7 bases. Sequenced material: blood. DNA for the CDR3: TGCGCCAGCAGCTTTACAGGGGCCTATGGCTACACCTTC. Translation gives CASSFTGAYGYTF.